The rows below give T cell receptor beta chains drawn from one sample of a study of control samples from healthy donors and cancer patients. Using immunoSEQ multiplex PCR, the repertoire was profiled, and TCRdb retains in-frame clones only, with some absent. The table includes tens of thousands of clones, 70% to 85% detected once. Material: PBMCs. The source is an older man with lung cancer. Each CDR3 is given with its conserved first and last residue. Each record gives: D gene, J gene, V gene, CDR3 length, clone size, CDR3 DNA, CDR3 protein. D genes are given only for firm matches. Only part of the rows carry a size: once, few, many, or a class if the clone is expanded.

d_call: -; j_call: TRBJ2-3; v_call: TRBV4-2; cdr3_length: 16; clone_size: -; cdr3_nt: TGTGCCAGCAGCCAAGTACGGCAGGGTGGGGTAGATACGCAGTATTTT; cdr3_aa: CASSQVRQGGVDTQYF
d_call: -; j_call: TRBJ2-1; v_call: TRBV7-9; cdr3_length: 14; clone_size: -; cdr3_nt: TGTGCCAGCACCCTACCCGTAAAACCCCATGAGCAGTTCTTC; cdr3_aa: CASTLPVKPHEQFF
d_call: -; j_call: TRBJ1-1; v_call: TRBV7-9; cdr3_length: 14; clone_size: -; cdr3_nt: TGTGCCAGCAGCTTAGGAGGGACAAACACTGAAGCTTTCTTT; cdr3_aa: CASSLGGTNTEAFF
d_call: -; j_call: TRBJ2-7; v_call: TRBV19; cdr3_length: 15; clone_size: many; cdr3_nt: TGTGCCAGTAGTATCGGCCCTCCGAGCTCCTACGAGCAGTACTTC; cdr3_aa: CASSIGPPSSYEQYF
d_call: TRBD1; j_call: TRBJ1-1; v_call: TRBV7-2; cdr3_length: 16; clone_size: -; cdr3_nt: TGTGCCAGCAGCTTAGACAGGGGGCGCAGAAACACTGAAGCTTTCTTT; cdr3_aa: CASSLDRGRRNTEAFF
d_call: -; j_call: TRBJ1-3; v_call: TRBV25-1; cdr3_length: 12; clone_size: -; cdr3_nt: TGTGCCAGCAAGAGCTCTGGAAACACCATATATTTT; cdr3_aa: CASKSSGNTIYF
d_call: TRBD1; j_call: TRBJ1-2; v_call: TRBV6-1; cdr3_length: 15; clone_size: -; cdr3_nt: TGTGCCAGCAGTGAAGCTCTGACAGGGGCGTATGGCTACACCTTC; cdr3_aa: CASSEALTGAYGYTF
d_call: TRBD1; j_call: TRBJ1-5; v_call: TRBV6-1; cdr3_length: 14; clone_size: -; cdr3_nt: TGTGCCAGCAGTGAGGGACAGATCAATCAGCCCCAGCATTTT; cdr3_aa: CASSEGQINQPQHF
d_call: -; j_call: TRBJ2-7; v_call: TRBV7-2; cdr3_length: 13; clone_size: -; cdr3_nt: TGTGCCAGCAGCTTAGAAGGCACCTACGAGCAGTACTTC; cdr3_aa: CASSLEGTYEQYF
d_call: -; j_call: TRBJ1-1; v_call: TRBV27; cdr3_length: 14; clone_size: once; cdr3_nt: TGTGCCAGCAGTTTTGTGACAGGGAACACTGAAGCTTTCTTT; cdr3_aa: CASSFVTGNTEAFF
d_call: -; j_call: TRBJ1-5; v_call: TRBV2; cdr3_length: 16; clone_size: -; cdr3_nt: TGTGCCAGCAGTGATGGCAGGGCCCTTAGCAATCAGCCCCAGCATTTT; cdr3_aa: CASSDGRALSNQPQHF
d_call: TRBD2; j_call: TRBJ2-1; v_call: TRBV10-3; cdr3_length: 15; clone_size: -; cdr3_nt: TGTGCCATCAGCCGGACTAGCGGGGGTTACAATGAGCAGTTCTTC; cdr3_aa: CAISRTSGGYNEQFF
d_call: TRBD2; j_call: TRBJ2-1; v_call: TRBV12-5; cdr3_length: 15; clone_size: -; cdr3_nt: TGTGCTAGTGGTGATGGACTAGCTTCCCACAATGAGCAGTTCTTC; cdr3_aa: CASGDGLASHNEQFF
d_call: -; j_call: TRBJ1-5; v_call: TRBV6-5; cdr3_length: 15; clone_size: -; cdr3_nt: TGTGCCAGCTTACTACACCCCAATAGCAATCAGCCCCAGCATTTT; cdr3_aa: CASLLHPNSNQPQHF
d_call: -; j_call: TRBJ2-2; v_call: TRBV3-1/TRBV3-2; cdr3_length: 16; clone_size: -; cdr3_nt: TGTGCCAGCAGCCAAGAGAGGGCCCCGAACACCGGGGAGCTGTTTTTT; cdr3_aa: CASSQERAPNTGELFF
d_call: -; j_call: TRBJ1-2; v_call: TRBV4-2; cdr3_length: 17; clone_size: -; cdr3_nt: TGTGCCAGCAGCCAAGACGTAACAGACCTACCTAACTATGGCTACACCTTC; cdr3_aa: CASSQDVTDLPNYGYTF
d_call: -; j_call: TRBJ1-5; v_call: TRBV5-8; cdr3_length: 14; clone_size: once; cdr3_nt: TGTGCCAGCAGCTTGGGGGGGGGATATCAGCCCCAGCATTTT; cdr3_aa: CASSLGGGYQPQHF
d_call: -; j_call: TRBJ1-5; v_call: TRBV2; cdr3_length: 15; clone_size: once; cdr3_nt: TGTGCCAGCAGTGAAGCCGAGGGTTTCAATCAGCCCCAGCATTTT; cdr3_aa: CASSEAEGFNQPQHF
d_call: -; j_call: TRBJ1-3; v_call: TRBV24-1; cdr3_length: 14; clone_size: -; cdr3_nt: TGTGCCACCAGTGATGCTAACTCTGGAAACACCATATATTTT; cdr3_aa: CATSDANSGNTIYF
d_call: -; j_call: TRBJ2-7; v_call: TRBV2; cdr3_length: 15; clone_size: once; cdr3_nt: TGTGCCAGCAGTGAAGGGGGCAGGGGGGAAAACGAGCAGTACTTC; cdr3_aa: CASSEGGRGENEQYF
d_call: -; j_call: TRBJ1-5; v_call: TRBV27; cdr3_length: 15; clone_size: -; cdr3_nt: TGTGCCAGCAGTTATTCGGGGGCAAGAGATCAGCCCCAGCATTTT; cdr3_aa: CASSYSGARDQPQHF
d_call: TRBD1; j_call: TRBJ2-3; v_call: TRBV6-6; cdr3_length: 16; clone_size: medium-sized; cdr3_nt: TGTGCCAGCAGTTACTCAGACAGGGGGCCCACAGATACGCAGTATTTT; cdr3_aa: CASSYSDRGPTDTQYF